These 30 T cell receptor beta chains originate from one sample sequenced in a study of CD8 T cells in ankylosing spondylitis. TCRdb re-derived calls from the 5' RACE reads in MiXCR, one entry per CDR3 protein. The sample has a few hundred thousand distinct CDR3 sequences, roughly 10% seen once. Sequenced material: blood, either unsorted or a sorted T cell fraction (not recorded which). Receptor source: a male donor with ankylosing spondylitis or in good health (not recorded which).

This clonotype was seen only a few times. This chain links TRBV12-3 or TRBV12-4 with TRBJ2-5; a possible D gene is TRBD2 (5 bases). The V gene lost 6 bases and the J gene lost 5 bases, with 16 bases spanning the gap. There are 14 residues in the CDR3. The CDR3: CASSLTGFWETQYF. The CDR3 region has the DNA TGTGCCAGCAGCCTCACGGGATTTTGGGAGACCCAGTACTTC.

This rearrangement joins TRBV4-1 to TRBJ1-1, with TRBD1 matching 7 bases. From germline, CDR1 is MGHRA and CDR2 YSYEKL. Trimming removed 1 base from V and 12 bases from J; junction bases left unmatched: 8. The CDR3 runs to 13 residues. The CDR3 region is CASSQGVGQDTFF. CDR3 bases: TGCGCCAGCAGCCAAGGGGTAGGACAGGATACTTTCTTT.

This clonotype showed up many times. This chain links TRBV6-1 with TRBJ2-7; D is uncertain. CDR3 length: 13 residues. The V end was cut by 3 bases, the J end by 2 bases, with 8 bases between. Germline-derived CDR1 and CDR2 are MNHNS and SASEGT. In nucleotides, the CDR3 is TGTGCCAGCAGTGATCCCCAAACCTACGAGCAGTACTTC. It translates to CASSDPQTYEQYF.

The table lists this clonotype with many counts. V and J are TRBV12-3 or TRBV12-4 and TRBJ2-1; 7 nucleotides align to TRBD1. The ends lost 6 bases at V and 4 bases at J; junction bases unmatched: 9. This CDR3 contains 15 residues. The CDR3 DNA reads as TGTGCCAGCAGAACGGACAGGAGCGCATACAATGAGCAGTTCTTC. This sequence encodes CASRTDRSAYNEQFF.

This chain connects TRBV11-2 to TRBJ2-7; the D is unclear. CDR1 is SGHAT and CDR2 is FQNNGV in the germline V gene. With 5 bases removed from V and 0 bases from J, the gap between germline ends came to 14 bases. The CDR3 is made up of 15 amino acids. The CDR3 loop reads CASSASRLPSYEQYF. The CDR3 bases are TGTGCCAGCAGCGCGAGCAGGTTACCCTCCTACGAGCAGTACTTC. The full variable domain, completed using reference TRBV11-2 and TRBJ2-7, is EAGVAQSPRYKIIEKRQSVAFWCNPISGHATLYWYQQILGQGPKLLIQFQNNGVVDDSQLPKDRFSAERLKGVDSTLKIQPAKLEDSAVYLCASSASRLPSYEQYFGPGTRLTVT.

As for this clonotype: The germline gene is not matched at one end of the junction; a read error may be the cause. The chain uses TRBV23-1 and TRBJ2-3; no firm D call. TRBV23-1 is reported as an ORF; its role is uncertain. The CDR3 has 10 residues. The CDR3 loop reads CASSQCTPYF. CDR3 DNA sequence: TGCGCCAGCAGTCAGTGCACGCCGTATTTT.

This clonotype has at least ten counts. The chain recombines TRBV29-1 with TRBJ2-1; 10 bases map to TRBD2. Unmatched junction bases numbered 5, after V lost 4 bases and J lost 5 bases. This CDR3 comprises 14 residues. Germline assignment: CDR1 SQVTM and CDR2 ANQGSEA. DNA of the CDR3: TGCAGCGTTGCAACTAGCGGGGCGAACAATGAGCAGTTCTTC. It yields the protein CSVATSGANNEQFF.

This clonotype was counted at least ten times. The chain links TRBV20-1 to TRBJ2-1; 10 bases are shared with TRBD1. The trim removed 6 bases at V and 8 bases at J, leaving 10 bases unmatched. The CDR3 has 14 residues. Germline V gene data show CDR1 as DFQATT and CDR2 as SNEGSKA (reference sequence). CDR3 nucleotide sequence: TGCAGTGCACGCACCGGGACAGGGGATTATGAGCAGTTCTTC. It yields the protein CSARTGTGDYEQFF.

This clonotype was picked up many times. This chain joins TRBV15 and TRBJ2-5, with D unresolved. The CDR3 has 12 amino acids. Trimming shortened V by 0 bases and J by 5 bases, and 4 bases separated the two germline ends. Germline V lookup: CDR1 LNHNV, CDR2 YYDKDF (reference sequence). In DNA, the CDR3 is TGTGCCACCAGCAGAGAAGTGGAGACCCAGTACTTC. Protein: CATSREVETQYF.

The CDR3 spells CASSDDPRGSGTDTQYF. The DNA for the CDR3 is TGCGCCAGCAGTGATGATCCGCGGGGGAGCGGCACAGATACGCAGTATTTT. The rearrangement links TRBV10-1 to TRBJ2-3, with 7 bases that match TRBD2. CDR1 is WNHNN, CDR2 SYGVQD, per germline (reference sequence). This CDR3 spans 17 amino acids. The V segment lost 3 bases and the J segment 1 base; nucleotides outside the gene matches: 10.

This clonotype was recorded at least ten times. This chain connects TRBV6-1 to TRBJ2-1; the D is unclear. Trimming removed 6 bases from V and 0 bases from J, with 12 bases in between. Germline CDR1 is MNHNS and CDR2 is SASEGT. The CDR3 contains 15 residues. CDR3 in DNA: TGTGCCAGCAGGGTTATGACATTCTCCTACAATGAGCAGTTCTTC. As protein: CASRVMTFSYNEQFF.

The chain employs TRBV18 and TRBJ2-5, with D unclear. CDR1 and CDR2 from the germline V gene are KGHSH and LQKENI. Trimming stripped 4 bases from V and 5 bases from J, with 2 bases between. The CDR3 totals 10 residues. CDR3 in amino acids: CASSRETQYF. As DNA, the CDR3 is TGTGCCAGCTCACGGGAGACCCAGTACTTC. Full variable domain (remainder filled in from reference TRBV18 and TRBJ2-5): NAGVMQNPRHLVRRRGQEARLRCSPMKGHSHVYWYRQLPEEGLKFMVYLQKENIIDESGMPKERFSAEFPKEGPSILRIQQVVRGDSAAYFCASSRETQYFGPGTRLLVL.

The V and J genes are TRBV7-9 and TRBJ2-3, with D possibly TRBD2 on 6 matching bases. Germline values: CDR1 SEHNR, CDR2 FQNEAQ (reference sequence). V was shortened by 4 bases and J by 2 bases, with 16 bases between the two germline ends. The CDR3 contains 16 residues. In nucleotides, the CDR3 is TGTGCCAGCAGCTGGTATTCGGGGGATACCACAGATACGCAGTATTTT. Residues: CASSWYSGDTTDTQYF.

This clonotype occurred many times. The chain employs TRBV5-1 and TRBJ2-7, with D possibly being TRBD2 (6 bases). CDR1 SGHRS and CDR2 YFSETQ come from the germline V gene. Trimming pared 0 bases from V and 7 bases from J, leaving 11 bases between. The CDR3 is 13 amino acids. CDR3 sequence: CASSLAEGWEQYF. The CDR3, as DNA: TGCGCCAGCAGCTTGGCGGAGGGTTGGGAGCAGTACTTC.

This chain joins TRBV7-9 and TRBJ2-7; a weak D match, TRBD1 (5 bases). CDR1 is SEHNR and CDR2 is FQNEAQ in the germline V gene (reference sequence). Trimming left V 3 bases short and J 4 bases short, with 16 bases between. The CDR3 runs to 15 residues. The CDR3 spells CASSLGLAVVYEQYF. DNA for the CDR3: TGTGCCAGCAGCTTGGGGCTGGCCGTGGTTTACGAGCAGTACTTC.

The genes are TRBV29-1 and TRBJ1-5; D may be TRBD1 (6 bases). The length of the CDR3 is 14 residues. From germline, CDR1 is SQVTM and CDR2 ANQGSEA. V was trimmed by 4 bases and J by 2 bases, leaving 12 bases between them. The CDR3: CSVGNGGRNQPQHF. In DNA, the CDR3 is TGCAGCGTTGGTAATGGGGGCCGCAATCAGCCCCAGCATTTT.

This clonotype occurred many times. V is TRBV25-1 and J is TRBJ1-1; no clear D gene. The ends were cut back, 3 bases at V and 5 bases at J, with 13 bases in the middle. The V gene's germline CDR1 is MGHDK and CDR2 SYGVNS. There are 14 residues in the CDR3. Written as DNA, the CDR3 is TGTGCCAGCAGTGACCATCAACTCGGGACTGAAGCTTTCTTT. Protein: CASSDHQLGTEAFF.

This clonotype was seen a few times. The chain couples TRBV5-6 to TRBJ2-7; TRBD1 matches 7 bases. J lost 2 bases, V lost 1 base, and 9 bases had no gene match. This CDR3 has 16 amino acids. In germline, CDR1 is SGHDT, CDR2 YYEEEE. The DNA for the CDR3 is TGTGCCAGCAGCTTGCCGAGGGGGCGATTAACCTACGAGCAGTACTTC. Translating gives CASSLPRGRLTYEQYF.

This clonotype was detected a few times. This rearrangement joins TRBV7-2 to TRBJ2-3; D may be TRBD1 (6 bases). The CDR3 has 16 amino acids. V was shortened by 3 bases and J by 8 bases, with 21 bases between the two germline ends. Germline V gene sequence: CDR1 SGHTA, CDR2 FQGNSA. CDR3 in amino acids: CASSFGGRTAQGTQYF. As DNA, the CDR3 is TGTGCCAGCAGCTTTGGGGGCAGGACTGCGCAGGGTACGCAGTATTTT.

This clonotype was counted many times. The chain is built from TRBV20-1 and TRBJ2-3; D might be TRBD1 (5 bases). Germline V lookup: CDR1 DFQATT, CDR2 SNEGSKA (reference sequence). The V end was cut by 1 base, the J end by 2 bases, with 13 bases between. This CDR3 contains 15 residues. CDR3 amino acids: CSARGPGSYTDTQYF. CDR3 coding DNA: TGCAGTGCTAGAGGTCCAGGGTCATACACAGATACGCAGTATTTT.

This rearrangement joins TRBV4-1 to TRBJ1-1; D gene ambiguous. From germline, CDR1 is MGHRA and CDR2 YSYEKL. V lost 3 bases and J lost 5, with 16 bases in between. This CDR3 has 15 amino acids. Here the CDR3 DNA reads TGCGCCAGCAGCCAGACGGCTGGCCCGAGGACTGAAGCTTTCTTT. It codes for CASSQTAGPRTEAFF.

This clonotype was recorded many times. The chain joins TRBV4-1 to TRBJ2-1; D is unresolved. Germline loops: CDR1 MGHRA, CDR2 YSYEKL. The V gene lost 4 bases and the J gene lost 5 bases, with 15 bases spanning the gap. The CDR3 length is 15 residues. Written as DNA, the CDR3 is TGCGCCAGCAGCCCCGCCCGGATTCGGGACAATGAGCAGTTCTTC. Encoded protein: CASSPARIRDNEQFF.

This CDR3 is CAIEGGGELFF. The CDR3 DNA sequence: TGTGCCATCGAGGGAGGCGGGGAGCTGTTTTTT. The chain couples TRBV10-3 to TRBJ2-2; D is perhaps TRBD2 (6 bases). The V and J ends lost 8 bases and 7 bases respectively, with 8 bases between them. The CDR3 is 11 residues long. Germline V gives CDR1 ENHRY, CDR2 SYGVKD.

This clonotype was recorded at least ten times. V usage is TRBV12-3 or TRBV12-4 and J usage is TRBJ2-2, with 11 bases aligning to TRBD1. V trimming: 5 bases; J trimming: 5 bases; junction bases outside the gene matches: 7. The CDR3 spans 16 residues. As DNA, the CDR3 is TGTGCCAGCAGTCCCGGACAGGGGGCGGGTACCGGGGAGCTGTTTTTT. It translates to CASSPGQGAGTGELFF.

This clonotype was recorded at least ten times. The chain joins TRBV4-2 to TRBJ2-7; D is perhaps TRBD1 (6 bases). V was clipped by 3 bases and J by 0 bases, with 15 bases between them. The CDR3 totals 16 residues. Looked up from germline, CDR1 is LGHNA and CDR2 is YNFKEQ. CDR3 loop: CASSQDRDTHSYEQYF. The CDR3 DNA is TGTGCCAGCAGCCAGGACCGGGACACTCACTCCTACGAGCAGTACTTC.

This clonotype has a count of ten or more. V and J are TRBV12-3 or TRBV12-4 and TRBJ1-6; D is perhaps TRBD1 (5 bases). The CDR3 is made up of 13 amino acids. V dropped 5 bases and J dropped 7 bases, with 9 bases sitting between them. The CDR3 DNA sequence: TGTGCCAGCAGTGTACACAGGAATTCACCCCTCCACTTT. It codes for CASSVHRNSPLHF.

The chain uses TRBV7-2 and TRBJ2-7, with a possible D match to TRBD2 (7 bases). V was pared by 5 bases and J by 3 bases, with 17 bases between. Germline V gives CDR1 SGHTA, CDR2 FQGNSA. This CDR3 has 15 residues. This CDR3 reads CASSRHGGGNYEQYF. Written as DNA, the CDR3 is TGTGCCAGCAGCCGCCATGGCGGGGGCAACTACGAGCAGTACTTC.

Many counts were recorded for this clonotype. CDR3 residues: CASSPVRAWNTEAFF. In DNA form, the CDR3 reads TGCGCCAGCAGCCCAGTCCGGGCTTGGAACACTGAAGCTTTCTTT. The rearrangement uses TRBV4-1 and TRBJ1-1; D remains unclear. The V end was cut by 4 bases, the J end by 1 base, with 13 bases between. This CDR3 region has 15 residues. Germline-derived CDR1 and CDR2 are MGHRA and YSYEKL.

About this clonotype itself: Given a much more abundant clone one base away, this may be a read error. The V call is TRBV9, the J call TRBJ2-1; D not certain. Germline CDR1 and CDR2: SGDLS and YYNGEE. Trimming took off 0 bases at V and 8 bases at J, with 12 bases between the two ends. The CDR3 is 14 amino acids. The CDR3 DNA sequence: TGTGCCAGCAGCGTAGAAGGAGTGGAATATGAGCAGTTCTTC. It translates to CASSVEGVEYEQFF.

At least ten counts were recorded for this clonotype. The V gene is TRBV20-1, the J gene TRBJ1-2; 11 positions match TRBD1. The J segment lost 0 bases and the V segment lost 6 bases, leaving 9 bases of the junction unmatched. CDR1 is DFQATT, CDR2 SNEGSKA, per germline (reference sequence). This CDR3 comprises 16 residues. CDR3 residues: CSAIPGQGVSNYGYTF. Here the CDR3 DNA reads TGCAGTGCGATACCGGGACAGGGGGTCTCTAACTATGGCTACACCTTC.